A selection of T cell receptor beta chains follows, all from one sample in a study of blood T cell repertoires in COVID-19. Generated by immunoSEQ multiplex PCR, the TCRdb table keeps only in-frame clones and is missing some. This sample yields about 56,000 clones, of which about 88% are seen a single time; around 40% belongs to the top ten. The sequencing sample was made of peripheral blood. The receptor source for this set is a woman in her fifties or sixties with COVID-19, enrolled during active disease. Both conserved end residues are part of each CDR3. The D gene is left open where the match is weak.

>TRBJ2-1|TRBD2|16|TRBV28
CASSTGTSGRGDEQFF
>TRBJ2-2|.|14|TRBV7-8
CASSLVRGSGVLFF
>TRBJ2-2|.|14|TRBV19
CASSTVQGTGELFF
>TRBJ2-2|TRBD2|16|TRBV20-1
CSASPSGGGRVRELFF
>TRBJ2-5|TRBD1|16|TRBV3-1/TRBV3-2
CASSQDNGRGPETQYF
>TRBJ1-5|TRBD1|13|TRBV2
CASRRTGIQPQHF
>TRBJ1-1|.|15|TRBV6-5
CASSYSTAMNTEAFF
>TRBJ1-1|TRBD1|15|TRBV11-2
CASSKEQGGSTEAFF
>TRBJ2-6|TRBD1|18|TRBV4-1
CASSQDDGTGTGANVLTF
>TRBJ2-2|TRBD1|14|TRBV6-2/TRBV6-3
CASSPTGGAGELFF
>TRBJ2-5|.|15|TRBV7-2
CASSLAVTEAKTQYF
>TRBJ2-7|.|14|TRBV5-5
CASSSAGKSYEQYF
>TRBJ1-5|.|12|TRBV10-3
CATRTDDQPQHF
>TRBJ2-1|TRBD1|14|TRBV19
CASSTWTGDNEQFF
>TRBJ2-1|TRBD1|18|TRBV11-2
CASSPSPPDRAGYNEQFF
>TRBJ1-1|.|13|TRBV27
CASSPNLNTEAFF
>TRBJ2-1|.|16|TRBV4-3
CASSQDKWTTYNEQFF
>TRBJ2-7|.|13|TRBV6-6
CASSGQQPYEQYF
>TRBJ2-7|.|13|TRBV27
CASSLNLAYEQYF
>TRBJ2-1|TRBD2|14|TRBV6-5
CASRVLAGDNEQFF
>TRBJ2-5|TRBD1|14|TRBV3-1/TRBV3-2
CASSQTGGVGTQYF
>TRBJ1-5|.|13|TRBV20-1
CSASPGGNQPQHF
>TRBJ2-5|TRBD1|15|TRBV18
CASSPRTGRAETQYF
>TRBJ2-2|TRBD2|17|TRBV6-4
CASSDSGLASNTGELFF
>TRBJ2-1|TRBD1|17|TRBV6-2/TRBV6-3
CASSSLTDRANYNEQFF
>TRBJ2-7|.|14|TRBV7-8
CASSLGGTAYEQYF
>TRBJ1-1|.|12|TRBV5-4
CASSSVNTEAFF
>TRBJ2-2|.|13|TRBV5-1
CASSLADTGELFF
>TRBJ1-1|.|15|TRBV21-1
CASSTSSGPNTEAFF
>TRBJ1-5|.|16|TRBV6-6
CASSPRQGSSNQPQHF
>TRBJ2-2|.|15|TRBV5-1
CASSLVGDRTGELFF
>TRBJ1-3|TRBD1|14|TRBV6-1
CASTKTGAGNTIYF
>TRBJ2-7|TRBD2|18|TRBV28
CASSPFPPLAGGTYEQYF
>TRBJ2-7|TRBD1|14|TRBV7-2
CASSLGTGFYEQYF
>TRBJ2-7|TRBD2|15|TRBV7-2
CASSPPAGAAYEQYF
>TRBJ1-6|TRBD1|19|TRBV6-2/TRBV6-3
CASSIPRDRTNSYNSPLHF
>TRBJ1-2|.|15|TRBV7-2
CASSPGLGRNYGYTF
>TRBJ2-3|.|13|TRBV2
CASGEQKTDTQYF
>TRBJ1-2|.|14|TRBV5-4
CASSPPGVPYGYTF
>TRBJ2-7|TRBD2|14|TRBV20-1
CSASPGLAGYEQYF
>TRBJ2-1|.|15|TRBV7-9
CASSPRGGGRNEQFF
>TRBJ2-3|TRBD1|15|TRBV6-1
CASSEQDRGRDTQYF